This TCR beta chain derives from a study of blood T cell repertoires in COVID-19. This CDR3 contains 13 residues. V lost 0 bases to trimming and J lost 8 bases, with 10 bases between them. Germline V gene data show CDR1 as KGHSH and CDR2 as LQKENI. The repertoire was sequenced with immunoSEQ multiplex PCR; TCRdb's copy has only in-frame clones and lacks some. The table shows 90,000 to 120,000 clones, with roughly 88% occurring only once. The J gene is TRBJ1-2, the V gene TRBV18; weak D call: TRBD1 (5 bases). The sample consisted of peripheral blood. The sequence came from a man in his fifties or sixties with active or convalescent COVID-19. For the CDR3, the DNA is TGTGCCAGCTCACCACCGACGGAGGGGGGCTACACCTTC. This encodes CASSPPTEGGYTF.